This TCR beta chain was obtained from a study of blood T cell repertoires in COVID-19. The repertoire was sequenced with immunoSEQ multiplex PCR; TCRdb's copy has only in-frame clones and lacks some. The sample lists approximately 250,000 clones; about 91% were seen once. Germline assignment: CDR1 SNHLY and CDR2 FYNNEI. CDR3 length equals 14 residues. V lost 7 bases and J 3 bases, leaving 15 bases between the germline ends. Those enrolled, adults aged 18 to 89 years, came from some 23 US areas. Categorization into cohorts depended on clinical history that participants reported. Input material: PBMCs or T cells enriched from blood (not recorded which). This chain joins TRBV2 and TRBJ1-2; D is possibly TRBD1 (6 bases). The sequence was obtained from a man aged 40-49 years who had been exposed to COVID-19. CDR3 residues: CASTSRGGDYGYTF. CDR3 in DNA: TGTGCCAGCACTTCCAGGGGCGGCGACTATGGCTACACCTTC. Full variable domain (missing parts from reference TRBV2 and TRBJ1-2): EPEVTQTPSHQVTQMGQEVILRCVPISNHLYFYWYRQILGQKVEFLVSFYNNEISEKSEIFDDQFSVERPDGSNFTLKIRSTKLEDSAMYFCASTSRGGDYGYTFGSGTRLTVV.